Following are 24 T cell receptor beta chains from one sample sequenced in a study of response to subunit inactivated influenza vaccine. TCRdb redid the calling of the RT-PCR reads with MiXCR, one entry per CDR3 protein. Of under 500,000 distinct CDR3 sequences detected, about 10% appear once; the ten largest clones hold roughly 12%. Sequencing was performed on PBMCs from blood, taken about 6 weeks after vaccination. These TCRs come from a man over 45 who received an inactivated influenza vaccine.

The rearrangement links TRBV7-6 to TRBJ2-5; 7 positions match TRBD1. The CDR3 covers 15 residues. V was pared by 2 bases and J by 2 bases, with 5 bases of the junction left unmatched. Germline V gene sequence: CDR1 SGHVS, CDR2 FNYEAQ. For the CDR3, the DNA is TGTGCCAGCAGCTTAATGGAGACAGGGCAAGAGACCCAGTACTTC. Translating it yields CASSLMETGQETQYF.

The rearrangement uses TRBV10-2 and TRBJ1-2; maybe TRBD1 (6 bases). Germline V CDR1 and CDR2: WSHSY, SAAADI. Trimming removed 2 bases from V and 4 bases from J, with 11 bases in between. The CDR3 has 14 residues. CDR3 region: CASSETQGSYGYTF. CDR3 DNA: TGCGCCAGCAGTGAGACCCAGGGGAGCTATGGCTACACCTTC.

This clonotype has just a few counts. The rearrangement uses TRBV5-1 and TRBJ1-2; D is unresolved. Trimming shortened V by 0 bases and J by 4 bases, and 13 bases separated the two germline ends. CDR1 SGHRS and CDR2 YFSETQ come from the germline V gene. The CDR3 is 15 residues long. CDR3 bases: TGCGCCAGCAGCTTGGGGGGAGACGTTACCTATGGCTACACCTTC. Its translation is CASSLGGDVTYGYTF.

This chain links TRBV7-9 with TRBJ2-1; 10 positions match TRBD2. The germline gives CDR1 SEHNR, CDR2 FQNEAQ (reference sequence). Trimming cost V 1 base and J 9 bases; bases outside gene matches: 9. This CDR3 region has 16 residues. The CDR3 loop is CASSLDLAGVRSEQFF. CDR3 DNA: TGTGCCAGCAGCTTAGATCTAGCGGGAGTTCGAAGTGAGCAGTTCTTC.

This clonotype was detected ten times or more. For the CDR3, the DNA is TGTGCCAGCCGGAACACAGATACGCAGTATTTT. Protein sequence: CASRNTDTQYF. The chain has TRBV12-3 or TRBV12-4 and TRBJ2-3; D is undetermined. The V gene lost 8 bases and the J gene lost 2 bases, with 5 bases spanning the gap. The CDR3 length is 11 residues.

The V and J genes are TRBV15 and TRBJ2-3; 8 bases match TRBD2. Germline V gene sequence: CDR1 LNHNV, CDR2 YYDKDF (reference sequence). This CDR3 comprises 15 residues. V shed 2 bases, J shed 4 bases, and the junction held 5 bases outside the gene matches. DNA of the CDR3: TGTGCCACCAGCAGACCGGCGACTAGCGCAGATACGCAGTATTTT. Protein sequence: CATSRPATSADTQYF.

The V gene is TRBV6-1, the J gene TRBJ1-6; a weak D match, TRBD1 (5 bases). This CDR3 spans 15 amino acids. The germline V and J ends were trimmed by 8 bases and 10 bases, with 21 bases remaining between them. Germline V gene sequence: CDR1 MNHNS, CDR2 SASEGT. The CDR3 nucleotides read TGTGCCAGCTCCCCAGACAGTACCCCTTTCTCACCCCTCCACTTT. Translating it yields CASSPDSTPFSPLHF.

This clonotype was seen only a few times. An end of the junction does not agree with germline; a read error may underlie this. J is TRBJ2-7 and V is TRBV20-1; D perhaps matches TRBD1 (5 bases). Germline CDR1 reads DFQATT; CDR2 reads SNEGSKA (reference sequence). This CDR3 is 16 amino acids long. CDR3 residues: CCARDKGRAISYEQYF. CDR3 sequence (DNA): TGCTGTGCTAGAGATAAAGGCAGGGCAATCTCCTACGAGCAGTACTTC.

This clonotype was counted once. The chain carries TRBV7-2 and TRBJ2-1; maybe TRBD1 (5 bases). V lost 6 bases and J lost 6, with 9 bases in between. Germline lookup yields CDR1 SGHTA and CDR2 FQGNSA. The CDR3 is made up of 12 amino acids. CDR3 nucleotides: TGTGCCAGCAGACGACAGAGCAATGAGCAGTTCTTC. Its translation is CASRRQSNEQFF.

The rearrangement joins TRBV20-1 to TRBJ2-2, with 9 positions matching TRBD1. Germline CDR1 is DFQATT and CDR2 is SNEGSKA (reference sequence). The junction had 1 base not matched to a gene; V was cut back by 6 bases and J by 2 bases. The CDR3 spans 13 residues. As DNA, the CDR3 is TGCAGTGCCACAGGGGGCAACACCGGGGAGCTGTTTTTT. This translates into CSATGGNTGELFF.

On this clonotype: It may be a read error: a sequence one base away is much more abundant. The J gene is TRBJ2-1, the V gene TRBV20-1; possible D gene TRBD1, 6 bases. Germline V gene data show CDR1 as DFQATT and CDR2 as SNEGSKA (reference sequence). CDR3 size: 17 residues. Trimming removed 0 bases at V and 8 bases at J, with 23 bases between. CDR3 residues: CSARDRGRGTLRDEQFF. The CDR3 bases are TGCAGTGCTAGAGATCGGGGCAGGGGCACCTTACGGGATGAGCAGTTCTTC.

This chain connects TRBV30 to TRBJ2-1, with D perhaps matching TRBD2 (5 bases). Per the germline V gene, CDR1 is GTSNPN and CDR2 is SVGIG (reference sequence). V shed 6 bases and J shed 9 bases, with 18 bases lying between them. The CDR3 sequence is 13 residues long. The CDR3 loop reads CACAGITSSEQFF. DNA of the CDR3: TGTGCCTGTGCCGGGATTACTTCCTCTGAGCAGTTCTTC.

The chain is built from TRBV29-1 and TRBJ2-1; 8 positions agree with TRBD1. This CDR3 has 14 residues. V shed 6 bases and J 8 bases; nucleotides not matched to a gene: 12. CDR1 and CDR2 (germline): SQVTM, ANQGSEA. CDR3 in amino acids: CSVARTAGGHEQFF. For the CDR3, the DNA is TGCAGCGTGGCTCGGACGGCAGGGGGCCATGAGCAGTTCTTC.

The sample holds a few counts of this clonotype. The J gene is TRBJ2-2, the V gene TRBV7-9, with D hard to call. This CDR3 contains 15 residues. V was trimmed by 5 bases and J by 0 bases, leaving 10 bases between them. In germline, CDR1 is SEHNR, CDR2 FQNEAQ (reference sequence). DNA of the CDR3: TGTGCCAGCAGCCCCCGCGGTGCGAACACCGGGGAGCTGTTTTTT. This codes for CASSPRGANTGELFF.

This clonotype was counted ten times or more. The chain employs TRBV15 and TRBJ2-3; no definite D call. V was clipped by 3 bases and J by 5 bases, with 12 bases between them. Germline V CDR1 and CDR2: LNHNV, YYDKDF (reference sequence). This CDR3 is 14 amino acids long. CDR3 DNA sequence: TGTGCCACCAGCAGCTGGCTTTTGGGAGATACGCAGTATTTT. It specifies CATSSWLLGDTQYF.

V usage is TRBV10-2 and J usage is TRBJ2-3, with a weak D call TRBD2 (5 bases). In germline, CDR1 is WSHSY, CDR2 SAAADI. The CDR3 extends over 14 amino acids. Trimming pared 7 bases from V and 2 bases from J, leaving 13 bases between. In DNA form, the CDR3 reads TGCGCCAGCACGGAGCGGCTATACACAGATACGCAGTATTTT. This sequence encodes CASTERLYTDTQYF.

The chain carries TRBV11-2 and TRBJ1-1; D unresolved. Trimming shortened V by 1 base and J by 0 bases, and 9 bases separated the two germline ends. Germline V lookup: CDR1 SGHAT, CDR2 FQNNGV. This CDR3 has 15 amino acids. The CDR3 is CASSLVGGLNTEAFF. The CDR3 region has the DNA TGTGCCAGCAGCTTAGTCGGAGGACTGAACACTGAAGCTTTCTTT.

The CDR3 protein is CASSQSGRQRTSGRVNEQFF. The CDR3, as DNA: TGTGCCAGCAGCCAAAGCGGGAGACAGCGGACTAGCGGGAGGGTTAATGAGCAGTTCTTC. The chain has TRBV7-8 and TRBJ2-1, with 15 nucleotides matching TRBD2. The CDR3 extends over 20 amino acids. Germline V CDR1 and CDR2: SGHVS, FQNEAQ. J was trimmed by 7 bases and V by 5 bases; bases with no gene match: 18.

The chain uses TRBV20-1 and TRBJ1-1; D perhaps matches TRBD1 (5 bases). The germline V gene encodes CDR1 DFQATT and CDR2 SNEGSKA (reference sequence). Between the trimmed V and J ends, which lost 4 bases and 5 bases, there was a span of 14 bases. CDR3 length: 13 residues. DNA for the CDR3: TGCAGTGCTATCACGGGGGGGGAAACTGAAGCTTTCTTT. This gives the protein CSAITGGETEAFF.

This clonotype was seen at least ten times. The chain combines TRBV6-2 or TRBV6-3 with TRBJ2-3; possible D gene TRBD2, 6 bases. Between the trimmed V and J ends, which lost 2 bases and 5 bases, there was a span of 14 bases. The CDR3 extends over 15 amino acids. CDR1 is MNHEY and CDR2 is SVGEGT in the germline V gene. CDR3 DNA: TGTGCCAGCAGTTACCCAAGACGGGGGATAGATACGCAGTATTTT. Its translation: CASSYPRRGIDTQYF.

The rearrangement joins TRBV6-1 to TRBJ1-2; weak D call: TRBD1 (6 bases). Germline values: CDR1 MNHNS, CDR2 SASEGT. Trimming removed 10 bases from V and 7 bases from J, with 19 bases in between. There are 13 residues in the CDR3. CDR3 coding DNA: TGTGCCACCACGATCACCGGGGGCGGTGGCTACACCTTC. Its translation is CATTITGGGGYTF.

The chain links TRBV12-3 or TRBV12-4 to TRBJ2-1, with a tentative D call TRBD1 (5 bases). The length of the CDR3 is 16 residues. Trimming removed 5 bases from V and 3 bases from J, with 17 bases in between. The CDR3 protein is CASSGPQEKLYNEQFF. CDR3 DNA: TGTGCCAGCAGTGGACCACAGGAGAAGCTCTACAATGAGCAGTTCTTC.

This clonotype was counted at least ten times. The chain carries TRBV11-2 and TRBJ1-6; D possibly corresponds to TRBD1 (5 bases). Trimming stripped 0 bases from V and 7 bases from J, with 13 bases between. Germline CDR1 is SGHAT and CDR2 is FQNNGV. The CDR3 spans 16 residues. As DNA, the CDR3 is TGTGCCAGCAGCTTAGAAGGAACAGGCGGGAATTCACCCCTCCACTTT. This translates into CASSLEGTGGNSPLHF. The full variable domain, with the rest looked up from reference TRBV11-2 and TRBJ1-6, is EAGVAQSPRYKIIEKRQSVAFWCNPISGHATLYWYQQILGQGPKLLIQFQNNGVVDDSQLPKDRFSAERLKGVDSTLKIQPAKLEDSAVYLCASSLEGTGGNSPLHFGNGTRLTVT.

With respect to this clonotype: A read error is likely, as this CDR3 ends without the conserved phenylalanine or tryptophan. The V and J genes are TRBV10-3 and TRBJ2-7, with 7 bases fitting TRBD1. There are 15 residues in the CDR3. The ends lost 4 bases at V and 3 bases at J; junction bases unmatched: 9. Germline loops: CDR1 ENHRY, CDR2 SYGVKD. The CDR3 spells CAISGDRDRSYEQYL. In nucleotides, the CDR3 is TGTGCCATCAGTGGGGACCGGGACAGAAGCTACGAGCAGTACCTC.